Sequencing of this T cell receptor (beta chain) was carried out in a study of shared clonotypes between healthy human individuals. CD45RO-negative, CCR7-selected cells formed the naive CD8 fraction, which excluded terminally differentiated effector memory CD45RA+ cells. Only in-frame clones appear in the TCRdb table, and some are missing; sequencing was by immunoSEQ multiplex PCR. The sample has roughly 2,000,000 clones, about 95% seen once. Trimming removed 6 bases from V and 3 bases from J, with 15 bases in between. This CDR3 has 15 residues. The germline gives CDR1 SNHLY, CDR2 FYNNEI. The origin of this receptor is a man aged 18 to 29 in good health. The sample consisted of naive CD8+ T cells sorted from blood. The V and J genes are TRBV2 and TRBJ2-1; D gene uncertain. CDR3 in amino acids: CASSRLVIGYNEQFF. CDR3 nucleotides: TGTGCCAGCAGCCGCTTAGTGATCGGCTACAATGAGCAGTTCTTC.